This TCR beta chain is from a study of identical twins. TCRdb re-derived calls from the 5' RACE reads in MiXCR, one entry per CDR3 protein. The sample records under 300,000 distinct CDR3 sequences, about 14% being singletons. This clonotype was seen ten or more times. This CDR3 comprises 14 residues. Trimming pared 4 bases from V and 3 bases from J, leaving 13 bases between. CDR1 LGHDT and CDR2 YNNKEL come from the germline V gene (reference sequence). J is TRBJ2-7 and V is TRBV3-1; no clear D gene. The sequence came from a woman aged 18-29 years in good health. The material sequenced was memory (CD45RO+) T cells sorted from blood. The CDR3 DNA sequence: TGTGCCAGCAGCCCTGAACCGTCGGTCTACGAGCAGTACTTC. This encodes CASSPEPSVYEQYF.